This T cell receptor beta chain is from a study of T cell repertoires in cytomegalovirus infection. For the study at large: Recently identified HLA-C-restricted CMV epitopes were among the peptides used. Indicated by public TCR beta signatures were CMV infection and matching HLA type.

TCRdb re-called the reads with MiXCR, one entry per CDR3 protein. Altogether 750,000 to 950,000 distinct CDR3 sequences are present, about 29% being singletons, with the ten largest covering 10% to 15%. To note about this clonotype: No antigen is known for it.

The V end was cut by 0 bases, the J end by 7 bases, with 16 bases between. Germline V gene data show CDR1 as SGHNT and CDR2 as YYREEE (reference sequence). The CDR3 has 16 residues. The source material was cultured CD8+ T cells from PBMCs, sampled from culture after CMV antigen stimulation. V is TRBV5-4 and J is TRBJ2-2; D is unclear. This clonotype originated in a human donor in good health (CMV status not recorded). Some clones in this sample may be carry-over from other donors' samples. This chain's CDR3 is CASSLGDDGWSGELFF. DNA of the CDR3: TGTGCCAGCAGCTTGGGGGATGATGGGTGGAGCGGGGAGCTGTTTTTT.